Given below is one T cell receptor (beta chain) in context. Its specificity is unknown. This sample is drawn from a study of vaccination and CD4 T cells after COVID-19. Study-wide results and caveats: Median reactive clonotypes, those recognizing SARS-CoV-2, rose from roughly 19 to 38, not significantly.

The Oncomine TCR Beta short-read assay was what sequenced the DNA obtained from cultured CD4+ T cells. Once CD4+ T cells had been cultured, genomic DNA was extracted from them. MiXCR, applied by TCRdb to the PCR reads, yields one record per CDR3 protein. The table has thousands of distinct CDR3 sequences, roughly 43% seen once. The trim removed 0 bases at V and 0 bases at J, leaving 13 bases unmatched. Germline V CDR1 and CDR2: MNHEY, SVGAGI. CDR3 length: 20 amino acids. Treatment described: 10-day PBMC culture with coronavirus spike peptide pools or control peptides (ViraFEST assay). Gathering of the CD4+ T cells, from the unexposed donor, took place before the COVID-19 pandemic (2011-2018).

Sample: CD4+ T cells from blood, cultured in vitro. This TCR was sampled from a human donor in good health. V and J are TRBV6-5 and TRBJ2-7; 11 bases fit TRBD1. CDR3 coding DNA: TGTGCCAGCAGTTACTCTACCCCAGGACAGGGGGCGTCTTACTCCTACGAGCAGTACTTC. This translates into CASSYSTPGQGASYSYEQYF.